This is a list of T cell receptor beta chains from one sample in a study of T cell responses to AZD1222 COVID-19 vaccine. The repertoire was sequenced with immunoSEQ multiplex PCR; TCRdb's copy has only in-frame clones and lacks some. This sample has 110,000 to 150,000 clones, with roughly 94% found just once. The material was peripheral blood, obtained on day 0 of AZD1222 vaccination. The receptors stem from an adult in good health. Both conserved end residues are part of each CDR3. D genes are given only for firm matches. A row's size may be missing; if present it is once, few, many or a size class.

size,J,V,D,DNA,CDR3
.,TRBJ1-1,TRBV5-6,.,TGTGCCAGCAGCTTGATAGCTAGGGAGGCTTTCTTT,CASSLIAREAFF
.,TRBJ1-2,TRBV19,TRBD1,TGTGCCAGTAGACCGGGACAGGGGTTTGGAGGCTACACCTTC,CASRPGQGFGGYTF
.,TRBJ2-2,TRBV9,.,TGTGCCAGCAGCGTAGTGGGAGGCGGGGCCGGGGAGCTGTTTTTT,CASSVVGGGAGELFF
.,TRBJ1-2,TRBV9,.,TGTGCCAGCAGCCCTTCCTTGGTAGGGTCCTATGGCTACACCTTC,CASSPSLVGSYGYTF
once,TRBJ2-7,TRBV5-1,TRBD1,TGCGCCAGCAGCAGGGGACAGGTGACCTACGAGCAGTACTTC,CASSRGQVTYEQYF
.,TRBJ1-1,TRBV12-5,.,TGTGCTAGTGGTTTGGGCGGGGGGTACACTGAAGCTTTCTTT,CASGLGGGYTEAFF
.,TRBJ2-7,TRBV5-4,TRBD1,TGTGCCAGCAGCTCGCGCAAACAGGGGGCGCACAATATTTACGAGCAGTACTTC,CASSSRKQGAHNIYEQYF
.,TRBJ2-5,TRBV29-1,.,TGCAGCCTTCACCGGGGGGCGTCGGAGACCCAGTACTTC,CSLHRGASETQYF
.,TRBJ2-2,TRBV10-3,TRBD1,TGTGCCATCAGTGACGCGGGACAGGGGTACACCGGGGAGCTGTTTTTT,CAISDAGQGYTGELFF
.,TRBJ2-3,TRBV10-3,TRBD1,TGTGCCATCAGCCTGGGACAGGGGCGGGGGGATACGCAGTATTTT,CAISLGQGRGDTQYF
.,TRBJ2-7,TRBV10-3,.,TGTGCCATCAGTGACAGCCCCAACTCCTACGAGCAGTACTTC,CAISDSPNSYEQYF
once,TRBJ2-7,TRBV5-1,.,TGCGCCAGCAGCTTGGACTGGACCTACGAGCAGTACTTC,CASSLDWTYEQYF
.,TRBJ1-3,TRBV5-1,.,TGCGCCAGCAGCTTTGGGGCCTCTGGAAACACCATATATTTT,CASSFGASGNTIYF
.,TRBJ2-1,TRBV5-4,.,TGTGCCTGGGCCGGGTCACATCGGCGGGCTGAGCAGTTCTTC,CAWAGSHRRAEQFF
.,TRBJ2-3,TRBV5-1,TRBD1,TGCGCCAGCAGCTTGGAGGACAGGGTGTCTAGCAGAAGCACAGATACGCAGTATTTT,CASSLEDRVSSRSTDTQYF
.,TRBJ1-2,TRBV11-2,.,TGTGCCAGCAGCTTGGGGAGCGGCCACGCAACCTATGGCTACACCTTC,CASSLGSGHATYGYTF
.,TRBJ1-2,TRBV19,.,TGTGCCAGTAGTCCTAGGGACACGGATGGGGGCTACACCTTC,CASSPRDTDGGYTF
.,TRBJ1-5,TRBV6-1,.,TGTGCCAGCAGTGAAGGGGACGGTAGCAATCAGCCCCAGCATTTT,CASSEGDGSNQPQHF
.,TRBJ2-7,TRBV7-8,TRBD1,TGTGCCAGCAGCCGGGACAGCGTTCGCGAGCAGTACTTC,CASSRDSVREQYF
.,TRBJ2-3,TRBV5-1,.,TGCGCCAGCAGCTTGGTGGTAGATAGCACAGATACGCAGTATTTT,CASSLVVDSTDTQYF
.,TRBJ1-2,TRBV7-2,.,TGTGCCAGCAGCTTAGTGGGGGGCTATGGCTACACCTTC,CASSLVGGYGYTF
few,TRBJ1-4,TRBV28,.,TGTGCCAGCAACGTGGACAGAGCTAATGAAAAACTGTTTTTT,CASNVDRANEKLFF
.,TRBJ2-7,TRBV4-2,.,TGTGCCAGCAGCCAAGATTCGGCCCGGGACGGGCTCTACGAGCAGTACTTC,CASSQDSARDGLYEQYF
.,TRBJ2-5,TRBV11-3,TRBD2,TGTGCCAGCAGCCCCGGGTTCACCGGGGGGGTAATCGAGACCCAGTACTTC,CASSPGFTGGVIETQYF
.,TRBJ1-5,TRBV7-6,.,TGTGCCGGAAACGGGACCCTCGAGGATCAGCCCCAGCATTTT,CAGNGTLEDQPQHF